The rows below give T cell receptor beta chains drawn from one sample of a study of regulatory T cells in long-lasting Graves disease. TCRdb reanalysed the multiplex PCR reads using MiXCR and keeps one entry per CDR3 protein. The table records some 470,000 distinct CDR3 sequences, 20% to 25% of them present only once. The source was peripheral blood mononuclear cells (PBMCs), collected when the disease was refractory, from a patient treated with antithyroid drugs. The receptors shown here come from a female donor with Graves disease. Both conserved end residues are part of each CDR3. Each record gives: clone size, D gene, J gene, V gene, CDR3 DNA, CDR3 protein. D genes are given only for firm matches. Only some rows state a clone size, as once, few, many or a class for expanded clones.

>few|.|TRBJ2-2|TRBV30
TGTGCCTGGAGTGTTGGACAGACCGGGGAGCTGTTTTTT
CAWSVGQTGELFF
>many|.|TRBJ2-2|TRBV12-3/TRBV12-4
TGTGCCAGCAGAGAAGGGGTGTCCGGGGAGCTGTTTTTT
CASREGVSGELFF
>.|.|TRBJ1-3|TRBV7-3
TGTGCCAGCAGCTTAACCGGTCTCTCTGGAAACACCATATATTTT
CASSLTGLSGNTIYF
>many|TRBD1|TRBJ1-5|TRBV12-3/TRBV12-4
TGTGCCAGCAGCCCATCCAGCAGGGGGTTGCAGGTTAGCAATCAGCCCCAGCATTTT
CASSPSSRGLQVSNQPQHF
>few|TRBD1|TRBJ1-5|TRBV15
TGTGCCACCAGCAGTGACAGGGGTAATGGTCAGCCCCAGCATTTT
CATSSDRGNGQPQHF
>.|.|TRBJ1-1|TRBV7-3
TGTGCCAGCAGCTTAACCAGGGACGAAGGTGAAGCTTTCTTT
CASSLTRDEGEAFF
>.|TRBD1|TRBJ1-1|TRBV12-5
TGTGCTAGTGGAGCGACAGGGGGCACTGAAGCTTTCTTT
CASGATGGTEAFF
>many|TRBD2|TRBJ2-1|TRBV11-2
TGTGCCAGCAGCTTAGGCCCCGGGAGGAATGAGCAGTTCTTC
CASSLGPGRNEQFF
>few|.|TRBJ2-7|TRBV28
TGTGCCAGCAGTTCGGGCAGAAGGGGGGCCGGGCAGTACTTC
CASSSGRRGAGQYF
>.|.|TRBJ1-5|TRBV28
TGTGCCAGCAGCTCCGGGACAAAAAATCAGCCCCAGCATTTT
CASSSGTKNQPQHF
>.|.|TRBJ2-5|TRBV19
TGTGCCAGTAGTAGCCGGAGGGAGGTCCAAGAGACCCAGTACTTC
CASSSRREVQETQYF
>many|.|TRBJ1-1|TRBV6-5
TGTGCCAGCAGTTGGAGGGGGGGGGACACTGAAGCTTTCTTT
CASSWRGGDTEAFF
>few|TRBD1|TRBJ1-2|TRBV7-8
TGTGCCAGCAGCCCCATCTGGGACAGGACATCTGGCTACACCTTC
CASSPIWDRTSGYTF
>many|TRBD1|TRBJ2-5|TRBV10-3
TGTGCCATCAAGCAGGGGGTAGGAGAGACCCAGTACTTC
CAIKQGVGETQYF
>.|TRBD2|TRBJ2-7|TRBV20-1
TGCAGTGCTAGAGATGACCCTAGCGGGGCACTCTACGAGCAGTACTTC
CSARDDPSGALYEQYF
>.|TRBD1|TRBJ1-1|TRBV7-9
TGTGCCAGCAGCTTTGGTACAGGGGGCGCGAACACTGAAGCTTTCTTT
CASSFGTGGANTEAFF
>many|.|TRBJ1-5|TRBV28
TGTGCCAGCAGCTACCGGGCACAGAGAGTAGGGAATCAGCCCCAGCATTTT
CASSYRAQRVGNQPQHF
>many|.|TRBJ2-7|TRBV13
TGTGCCAGCAGCTTAATCAGGGGCAACGAGCAGTACTTC
CASSLIRGNEQYF
>few|.|TRBJ2-7|TRBV20-1
TGCAGTGCTAGCCCCGGGACGGTGACCTACGAGCAGTACTTC
CSASPGTVTYEQYF
>.|.|TRBJ1-3|TRBV27
TGTGCCAGCAGGTCGGGTGGTGGAAACACCATATATTTT
CASRSGGGNTIYF